This entry lists 22 T cell receptor beta chains sequenced from one sample in a study of shared clonotypes between healthy human individuals. TCRdb's copy holds only in-frame clones and misses some; the assay was immunoSEQ multiplex PCR. The table lists millions of clones, roughly 94% of them singletons. Material: naive CD4+ T cells sorted from blood. Described subset: CD45RA+ positively selected. Source of these receptors: a man younger than 35 in good health.

V gene TRBV5-1 combines with J gene TRBJ1-4; TRBD1 might be the D (6 bases). The CDR3 runs 15 residues. The V gene lost 3 bases and the J gene lost 6 bases, with 15 bases spanning the gap. CDR1 SGHRS and CDR2 YFSETQ come from the germline V gene. CDR3 sequence reads: CASSSKRGADEKLFF. The CDR3, as DNA: TGCGCCAGCAGCTCCAAGAGGGGGGCCGATGAAAAACTGTTTTTT.

The table lists this clone with a count of one. V usage is TRBV6-5 and J usage is TRBJ2-1, with D perhaps matching TRBD2 (6 bases). The CDR3 is 15 amino acids. Germline V gene sequence: CDR1 MNHEY, CDR2 SVGAGI. The ends were cut back, 2 bases at V and 7 bases at J, with 15 bases in the middle. The CDR3 nucleotides are TGTGCCAGCAGTTACGGCCTAGCGACCCGTAATGAGCAGTTCTTC. This sequence encodes CASSYGLATRNEQFF.

The CDR3 DNA reads as TGTGCCAGCAGAAGAGGGACTTCTAACTATGGCTACACCTTC. Encoded protein: CASRRGTSNYGYTF. V usage is TRBV28 and J usage is TRBJ1-2, with D maybe TRBD1 (5 bases). The germline V gene has CDR1 MDHEN and CDR2 SYDVKM. The V end was cut by 6 bases, the J end by 0 bases, with 11 bases between. This CDR3 comprises 14 residues.

CDR3 in amino acids: CASSFGLAGDTGELFF. DNA of the CDR3: TGTGCCAGCAGCTTCGGGTTAGCGGGGGACACCGGGGAGCTGTTTTTT. The rearrangement links TRBV7-9 to TRBJ2-2; the match to TRBD2 covers 9 bases. The V and J ends lost 3 bases and 3 bases, in that order; junction bases with no gene match: 5. CDR1 SEHNR and CDR2 FQNEAQ come from the germline V gene (reference sequence). There are 16 residues in the CDR3.

The V and J genes are TRBV6-1 and TRBJ1-5; tentatively, D is TRBD1 (5 bases). The germline V gene has CDR1 MNHNS and CDR2 SASEGT. CDR3 size: 13 residues. The V end lost 4 bases, the J end lost 8 bases, and 12 bases lay between the germline ends. CDR3 region: CASSGQGREPQHF. The CDR3 coding sequence is TGTGCCAGCAGTGGCCAGGGACGAGAGCCCCAGCATTTT.

The V gene is TRBV19, the J gene TRBJ1-3; D not certain. Germline loops: CDR1 LNHDA, CDR2 SQIVND (reference sequence). Trimming left V 10 bases short and J 0 bases short, with 10 bases between. The CDR3 is 13 residues long. The CDR3 bases are TGTGCCACGAGGCCGAACTCTGGAAACACCATATATTTT. Protein: CATRPNSGNTIYF.

This clone was observed once. A much larger clone differs from this one at a single base, so this may be a read error. The genes are TRBV6-5 and TRBJ2-2, with D tentatively TRBD2 (5 bases). The germline V gene encodes CDR1 MNHEY and CDR2 SVGAGI. This CDR3 is built from 13 residues. CDR3 in amino acids: CAASRVVTGELVF. CDR3 nucleotides: TGTGCCGCCTCGAGGGTAGTCACCGGGGAGCTGGTTTTT.

The count of this clone is one. Other nucleotide sequences from this sample produce the same CDR3. The chain uses TRBV14 and TRBJ2-3; D gene uncertain. The ends were cut back, 1 base at V and 4 bases at J, with 3 bases in the middle. The CDR3 contains 12 residues. The germline CDR1 and CDR2 sequences are SGHDN and FVKESK. This CDR3 reads CASSQVPDTQYF. The CDR3 DNA is TGTGCCAGCAGCCAAGTACCAGATACGCAGTATTTT.

This CDR3 is CSVARVGDNEQFF. The CDR3 DNA follows: TGCAGCGTGGCGCGAGTGGGGGACAATGAGCAGTTCTTC. The chain couples TRBV29-1 to TRBJ2-1, with D possibly being TRBD1 or TRBD2 (5 bases each). Trimming left V 6 bases short and J 5 bases short, with 14 bases between. The CDR3 contains 13 residues. Germline CDR1 and CDR2: SQVTM and ANQGSEA.

This chain links TRBV5-5 with TRBJ1-1, with no clear D. Trimming shortened V by 0 bases and J by 1 base, and 10 bases separated the two germline ends. Germline CDR1 and CDR2: SGHKS and YYEKEE (reference sequence). This CDR3 has 15 residues. The CDR3 loop is CASSLVGRENTEAFF. The DNA for the CDR3 is TGTGCCAGCAGCTTGGTGGGTAGGGAGAACACTGAAGCTTTCTTT.

The chain is built from TRBV2 and TRBJ1-4; D is undetermined. CDR3 length equals 14 residues. Germline CDR1 SNHLY, CDR2 FYNNEI. V was trimmed by 6 bases and J by 8 bases, leaving 16 bases between them. Here the CDR3 DNA reads TGTGCCAGCAGAGTATCCCCCTATGGGGAAAAACTGTTTTTT. Protein: CASRVSPYGEKLFF. The complete variable domain, with remaining parts taken from reference TRBV2 and TRBJ1-4, reads EPEVTQTPSHQVTQMGQEVILRCVPISNHLYFYWYRQILGQKVEFLVSFYNNEISEKSEIFDDQFSVERPDGSNFTLKIRSTKLEDSAMYFCASRVSPYGEKLFFGSGTQLSVL.

In the case of this clone: At the DNA level, this CDR3 is encoded by other sequences in the same sample as well. This rearrangement joins TRBV2 to TRBJ2-5; D unresolved. V dropped 8 bases and J dropped 5 bases, with 9 bases sitting between them. Germline CDR1 is SNHLY and CDR2 is FYNNEI. CDR3 size: 11 residues. CDR3 loop: CASSGVETQYF. The CDR3 nucleotides are TGTGCCAGCTCGGGTGTGGAGACCCAGTACTTC.

This chain connects TRBV5-1 to TRBJ2-1, with 14 nucleotides matching TRBD2. Germline V CDR1 and CDR2: SGHRS, YFSETQ. Trimming took 0 bases from V and 4 from J; bases not matched to a gene: 9. There are 19 residues in the CDR3. In DNA, the CDR3 is TGCGCCAGCAGCTTGGCCGGACTAGCGGGAGGCCGAAAGTACAATGAGCAGTTCTTC. Translating gives CASSLAGLAGGRKYNEQFF.

Note on this clone: Other DNA sequences of this sample code for an identical CDR3. The chain carries TRBV6-5 and TRBJ1-4; perhaps TRBD1 as D (5 bases). V was clipped by 2 bases and J by 4 bases, with 8 bases between them. This CDR3 has 14 amino acids. Germline loops: CDR1 MNHEY, CDR2 SVGAGI. CDR3 nucleotide sequence: TGTGCCAGCAGTTACGGGGGGGGTAATGAAAAACTGTTTTTT. Amino acid sequence: CASSYGGGNEKLFF.

This chain links TRBV6-5 with TRBJ1-1; no firm D call. The CDR3 is 13 residues long. V was trimmed by 5 bases and J by 0 bases, leaving 7 bases between them. Per germline, CDR1 MNHEY and CDR2 SVGAGI. DNA of the CDR3: TGTGCCAGCAGTCTTACAATGAACACTGAAGCTTTCTTT. It codes for CASSLTMNTEAFF.

Of note for this clone: In the same sample, other DNA sequences code for this CDR3. The V gene is TRBV18, the J gene TRBJ2-2; a weak D match, TRBD2 (5 bases). The CDR3 has 15 residues. V was clipped by 3 bases and J by 0 bases, with 8 bases between them. Per the germline V gene, CDR1 is KGHSH and CDR2 is LQKENI. The CDR3 loop reads CASSPPGSNTGELFF. DNA of the CDR3: TGTGCCAGCTCACCCCCGGGGTCGAACACCGGGGAGCTGTTTTTT.

V is TRBV10-3 and J is TRBJ1-5, with TRBD1 identical over 7 bases. The CDR3 has 15 residues. Germline loops: CDR1 ENHRY, CDR2 SYGVKD. Trimming at V came to 9 bases and at J to 3 bases, leaving 11 bases not matched to a gene. DNA for the CDR3: TGTGCCATTCGGGACAGTGGGATAGCCAATCAGCCCCAGCATTTT. This translates into CAIRDSGIANQPQHF.

The chain recombines TRBV5-4 with TRBJ2-3; D gene uncertain. V lost 4 bases to trimming and J lost 0 bases, with 6 bases between them. The CDR3 sequence is 13 residues long. CDR1 is SGHNT, CDR2 YYREEE, per germline (reference sequence). The chain's CDR3 is CASSRSSTDTQYF. CDR3 nucleotides: TGTGCCAGCAGCAGGAGTAGCACAGATACGCAGTATTTT.

This sequence joins TRBV27 and TRBJ1-2; the D is unclear. Germline V gene sequence: CDR1 MNHEY, CDR2 SMNVEV (reference sequence). The CDR3 contains 13 residues. V lost 2 bases and J lost 0, with 4 bases in between. The CDR3 loop reads CASSLQSNYGYTF. CDR3 bases: TGTGCCAGCAGTTTACAGTCTAACTATGGCTACACCTTC.

This clone was recorded only once. V and J are TRBV6-1 and TRBJ1-6; unclear D gene. V shed 7 bases and J shed 7 bases, with 17 bases lying between them. CDR1 is MNHNS and CDR2 is SASEGT in the germline V gene. The CDR3 runs 15 residues. DNA for the CDR3: TGTGCCAGCACCGTACTCGCAACCCCGAATTCACCCCTCCACTTT. It specifies CASTVLATPNSPLHF.

The rearrangement joins TRBV30 to TRBJ2-1, with D possibly matching TRBD2 (6 bases). V lost 1 base and J 0 bases, leaving 10 bases between the germline ends. In germline, CDR1 is GTSNPN, CDR2 SVGIG (reference sequence). This CDR3 is 15 amino acids long. CDR3 sequence reads: CAWSEGLISYNEQFF. In DNA form, the CDR3 reads TGTGCCTGGAGTGAGGGACTGATCTCCTACAATGAGCAGTTCTTC.

In the case of this clone: The same CDR3 can be traced to other DNA sequences in this sample. The chain combines TRBV5-4 with TRBJ2-1; 11 nucleotides align to TRBD2. The CDR3 totals 16 residues. The germline V gene encodes CDR1 SGHNT and CDR2 YYREEE (reference sequence). V shed 0 bases, J shed 4 bases, and the junction held 3 bases outside the gene matches. The CDR3 region is CASSLGLAGGYNEQFF. The CDR3 nucleotides read TGTGCCAGCAGCTTGGGCCTAGCGGGGGGATACAATGAGCAGTTCTTC.